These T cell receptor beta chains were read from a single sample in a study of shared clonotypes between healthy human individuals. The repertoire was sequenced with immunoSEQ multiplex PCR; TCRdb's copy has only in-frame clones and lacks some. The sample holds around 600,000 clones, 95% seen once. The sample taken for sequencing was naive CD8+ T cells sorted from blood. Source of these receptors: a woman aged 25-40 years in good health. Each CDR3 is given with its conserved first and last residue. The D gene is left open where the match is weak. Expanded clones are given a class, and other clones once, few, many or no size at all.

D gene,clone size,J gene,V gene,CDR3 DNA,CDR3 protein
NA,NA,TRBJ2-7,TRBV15,TGTGCCACCAGCAGAGGAAGGACAAACTACGAGCAGTACTTC,CATSRGRTNYEQYF
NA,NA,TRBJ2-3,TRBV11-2,TGTGCCAGCAGCTTAGTAACCACAGATACGCAGTATTTT,CASSLVTTDTQYF
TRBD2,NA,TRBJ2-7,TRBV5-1,TGCGCCAGCAGCTTGGGGTCTAGCGGGAGCTACGAGCAGTACTTC,CASSLGSSGSYEQYF
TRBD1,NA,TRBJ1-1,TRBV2,TGTGCCAGCACCCTCTTTCCGGGACAGATGAACACTGAAGCTTTCTTT,CASTLFPGQMNTEAFF
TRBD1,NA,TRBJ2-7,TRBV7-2,TGTGCCAGCAGCCCGACAGGGAGCCGCAACGAGCAGTACTTC,CASSPTGSRNEQYF
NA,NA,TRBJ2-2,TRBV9,TGTGCCAGCAGCGTAAACAGGAAAGAAACGAACACCGGGGAGCTGTTTTTT,CASSVNRKETNTGELFF
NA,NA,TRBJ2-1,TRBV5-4,TGTGCCAGCAGCTCGGACGGGAATGGGTGGAATGAGCAGTTCTTC,CASSSDGNGWNEQFF
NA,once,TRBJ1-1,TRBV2,TGTGCCCTAGACTCAACTGAAGCTTTCTTT,CALDSTEAFF
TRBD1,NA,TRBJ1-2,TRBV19,TGTGCCAGTACCCCGGGACAGGGGTTCCACTATGGCTACACCTTC,CASTPGQGFHYGYTF
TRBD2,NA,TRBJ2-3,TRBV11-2,TGTGCCAGCAGCGTATCCCCCGTGACTAGCGGCACAGATACGCAGTATTTT,CASSVSPVTSGTDTQYF
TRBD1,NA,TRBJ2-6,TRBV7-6,TGTGCCAGCAGCCCCCCTGTACAGGGGGCGTTAGGGGCCAACGTCCTGACTTTC,CASSPPVQGALGANVLTF
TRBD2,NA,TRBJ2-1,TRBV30,TGTGCCTGGAGTCAGACTAGCGGGAGTCTCAATGAGCAGTTCTTC,CAWSQTSGSLNEQFF
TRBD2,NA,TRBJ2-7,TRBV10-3,TGTGCCATCAGTGACCCCACAGCGGGGAGGGATTCCTACGAGCAGTACTTC,CAISDPTAGRDSYEQYF
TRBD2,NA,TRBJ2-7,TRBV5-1,TGCGCCAGCAGTAGCGGGATAGCCTACGAGCAGTACTTC,CASSSGIAYEQYF
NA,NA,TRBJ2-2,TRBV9,TGTGCCAGCAGCGTTCGAGGGCTGGACGGGGAGCTGTTTTTT,CASSVRGLDGELFF
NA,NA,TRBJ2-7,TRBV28,TGTGCCAGCAGTTTGGCCAGGGGCTACGAGCAGTACTTC,CASSLARGYEQYF
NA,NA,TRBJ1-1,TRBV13,TGTGCCAGCAGCTTAGGCGGAGGCTCTGAAGCTTTCTTT,CASSLGGGSEAFF
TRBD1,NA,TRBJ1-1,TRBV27,TGTGCCAGCAGTCCTTGGACAGGGAGGAACACTGAAGCTTTCTTT,CASSPWTGRNTEAFF
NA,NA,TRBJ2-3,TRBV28,TGTGCCAGCAGTTGGACGGGAGTGACAGATACGCAGTATTTT,CASSWTGVTDTQYF
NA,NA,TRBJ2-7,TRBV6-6,TGTGCCAGCATGGGCCTAGGGGGAAAATACTTC,CASMGLGGKYF
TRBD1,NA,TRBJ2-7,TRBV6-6,TGTGCCAGCAGTTACGAGGACAGGTTTTACGAGCAGTACTTC,CASSYEDRFYEQYF
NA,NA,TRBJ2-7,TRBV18,TGTGCCAGCTCACCACCGGATAGCTACGAGCAGTACTTC,CASSPPDSYEQYF
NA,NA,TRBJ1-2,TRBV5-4,TGTGCCAGCAGCATGGCGGGGGAAGGCGGCTACACCTTC,CASSMAGEGGYTF
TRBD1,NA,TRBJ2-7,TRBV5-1,TGCGCCAGCAGCTTGGGGGACAGGGTATCCTACGAGCAGTACTTC,CASSLGDRVSYEQYF
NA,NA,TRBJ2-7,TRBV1,TGCACCAGCCATCGTTTAGCGGGAGAAGTCTCCTACGAGCAGTACTTC,CTSHRLAGEVSYEQYF
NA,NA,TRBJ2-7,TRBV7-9,TGTGCCAGCATTGGACTTAATGGTCCGGAGCAGTACTTC,CASIGLNGPEQYF
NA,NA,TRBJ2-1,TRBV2,TGTGCCAGCAGTGGTGGCAGCACCAATGAGCAGTTCTTC,CASSGGSTNEQFF
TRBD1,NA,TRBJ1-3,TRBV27,TGTGCCAGCAGTCCGGGACAGGTCCTTGGAAACACCATATATTTT,CASSPGQVLGNTIYF
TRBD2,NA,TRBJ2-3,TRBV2,TGTGCCAGCAGTTTTAGGACTAGCGGGAGACCAACTAGCACAGATACGCAGTATTTT,CASSFRTSGRPTSTDTQYF
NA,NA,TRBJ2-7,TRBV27,TGTGCCAGCAAGCTAGGTGAGCTCGCCTACGAGCAGTACTTC,CASKLGELAYEQYF
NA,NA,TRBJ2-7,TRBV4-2,TGTGCCAGCAGCCAAGAATCCAGCCTTGTCTACGAGCAGTACTTC,CASSQESSLVYEQYF
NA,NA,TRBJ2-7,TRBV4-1,TGCGCCAGCAGCCAAGATCATCCAGGGGAGGCCTACGAGCAGTACTTC,CASSQDHPGEAYEQYF
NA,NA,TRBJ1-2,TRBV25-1,TGTGCCAGCAGTGAATTGCGGAACACGCTAACAGAAGGCTACACCTTC,CASSELRNTLTEGYTF
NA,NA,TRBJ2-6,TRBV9,TGTGCCAGCAGCGACGCGGGATGGACAGTCGGTGGGGCCAACGTCCTGACTTTC,CASSDAGWTVGGANVLTF
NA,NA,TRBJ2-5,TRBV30,TGTGCCTGGAGTGTTGGGTACGGGTCCGGAGAGACCCAGTACTTC,CAWSVGYGSGETQYF
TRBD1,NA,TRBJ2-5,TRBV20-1,TGCAGTGCCAGATCGACAGGGGAGCAGTACTTC,CSARSTGEQYF
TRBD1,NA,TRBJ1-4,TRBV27,TGTGCCAGCAGTTTACATCCCCAGGGGGCGGATGAAAAACTGTTTTTT,CASSLHPQGADEKLFF
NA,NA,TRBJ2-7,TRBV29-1,TGCAGCACAACTAATTCCTACGAGCAGTACTTC,CSTTNSYEQYF
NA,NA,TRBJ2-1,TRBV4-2,TGTGCCAGCAAGGGACTTAGGCATGAGCAGTTCTTC,CASKGLRHEQFF
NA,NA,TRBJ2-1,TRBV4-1,TGCGCCAGCAGCCAAGTGGGCGATGAGCAGTTCTTC,CASSQVGDEQFF
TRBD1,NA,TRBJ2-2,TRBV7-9,TGTGCCAGCAGCTTAGACCCCGGACAGGGGGCGCCCGGGGAGCTGTTTTTT,CASSLDPGQGAPGELFF
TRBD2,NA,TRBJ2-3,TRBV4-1,TGCGCCAGCAGCCAAGATTGGGGACTATTCACAGATACGCAGTATTTT,CASSQDWGLFTDTQYF
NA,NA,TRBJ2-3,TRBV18,TGTGCCAGCTCACCACCCGACGGGAGTAGCACAGATACGCAGTATTTT,CASSPPDGSSTDTQYF
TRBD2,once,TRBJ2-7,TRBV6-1,TGTGCCAGCAGTGAACTAGCGGGAGGGTACGAGCAGTACTTC,CASSELAGGYEQYF
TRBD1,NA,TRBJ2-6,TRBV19,TGTGCCAGTAGTATAACAGGGGCTGGGGCCAACGTCCTGACTTTC,CASSITGAGANVLTF
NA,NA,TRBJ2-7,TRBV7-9,TGTGCCAGCAGCTTGGGGCACAACGAGCAGTACTTC,CASSLGHNEQYF
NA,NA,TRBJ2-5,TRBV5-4,TGTGCCAGCAGCTTGGAGGGGGGGGAGACCCAGTACTTC,CASSLEGGETQYF
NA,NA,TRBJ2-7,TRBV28,TGTGCCAGCAGTCCCGACTCCGTTTCCTACGAGCAGTACTTC,CASSPDSVSYEQYF
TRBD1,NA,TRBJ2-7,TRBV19,TGTGCCAGTAGTATAGGGCTCCCAGGGGGCGTCTACGAGCAGTACTTC,CASSIGLPGGVYEQYF
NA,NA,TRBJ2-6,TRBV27,TGTGCCAGCAGTTTACGGGGCAGGGGAATTTCTGGGGCCAACGTCCTGACTTTC,CASSLRGRGISGANVLTF
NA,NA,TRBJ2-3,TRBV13,TGTGCCAGCAGCCCCCCGATGGGGGGAGGGCAGTATTTT,CASSPPMGGGQYF
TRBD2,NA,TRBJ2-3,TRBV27,TGTGCCAGCAGTGGGACTACAGGGCAACTAGCGGGAGTTCTTACAGATACGCAGTATTTT,CASSGTTGQLAGVLTDTQYF
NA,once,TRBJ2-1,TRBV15,TGTGCCACCGGTTCCAATGCCGGGTTGGCCTACAATGAGCAGTTCTTC,CATGSNAGLAYNEQFF
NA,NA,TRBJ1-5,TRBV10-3,TGTGCCATCAGTGAGACCAGCAATCAGCCCCAGCATTTT,CAISETSNQPQHF
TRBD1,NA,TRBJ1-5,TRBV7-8,TGTGCCAGCAGCGCATCACCCGGGACAGGCGGGCAGCCCCAGCATTTT,CASSASPGTGGQPQHF